This TCR beta chain was retrieved from a study of cytomegalovirus exposure and HLA in healthy donors. This clone was observed a single time. Germline CDR1 is LNHDA and CDR2 is SQIVND (reference sequence). CDR3 length: 17 amino acids. V lost 6 bases to trimming and J lost 2 bases; unmatched junction nucleotides: 4. In the PCR, 60 Vbeta and 13 Jbeta primers were used. Here immunoSEQ multiplex PCR was the method, and the copy in TCRdb shows in-frame clones only, minus some. The sample lists 95,000 to 150,000 clones, around two thirds seen once, with approximately 8.5% in the top ten. The rearrangement links TRBV19 to TRBJ2-6, with 13 bases that match TRBD2. Sequencing used PBMCs. The TCR comes from a woman in her thirties or forties in good health and CMV-seropositive. CDR3 amino acids: CASSQTSGRAGANVLTF. The DNA for the CDR3 is TGTGCCAGTAGCCAAACTAGCGGGAGGGCTGGGGCCAACGTCCTGACTTTC. The variable domain in full, completed from reference TRBV19 and TRBJ2-6, reads DGGITQSPKYLFRKEGQNVTLSCEQNLNHDAMYWYRQDPGQGLRLIYYSQIVNDFQKGDIAEGYSVSREKKESFPLTVTSAQKNPTAFYLCASSQTSGRAGANVLTFGAGSRLTVL.